These T cell receptor beta chains were read from a single sample in a study of cytomegalovirus exposure and HLA in healthy donors. Assay used: immunoSEQ multiplex PCR; TCRdb lists only in-frame clones, some missing. The table shows some 150,000 clones, with 79% occurring only once. The specimen sequenced was PBMCs. The receptor set was obtained from a human donor in good health. CDR3s include the opening cysteine and the closing phenylalanine or tryptophan. A D gene is named only where the DNA matches it firmly. The listing skips clone size in some rows; elsewhere it reads once, few, many or a size class.

j_gene: TRBJ1-1; v_gene: TRBV5-1; d_gene: TRBD1; abundance: few; CDR3aa: CASSWDREDGAFF; CDR3nt: TGCGCCAGCAGCTGGGACAGGGAGGACGGCGCTTTCTTT
j_gene: TRBJ1-4; v_gene: TRBV6-6; d_gene: -; abundance: -; CDR3aa: CASTPGTFGEKLFF; CDR3nt: TGTGCCAGCACCCCCGGGACATTTGGCGAAAAACTGTTTTTT
j_gene: TRBJ1-1; v_gene: TRBV2; d_gene: -; abundance: -; CDR3aa: CASRGDTGTEAFF; CDR3nt: TGTGCCAGCAGAGGGGACACCGGGACGGAAGCTTTCTTT
j_gene: TRBJ2-1; v_gene: TRBV29-1; d_gene: TRBD1; abundance: -; CDR3aa: CSSGQGAYNEQFF; CDR3nt: TGCAGCTCGGGACAGGGGGCCTACAATGAGCAGTTCTTC
j_gene: TRBJ1-3; v_gene: TRBV5-1; d_gene: -; abundance: few; CDR3aa: CASSLQSGGISGNTIYF; CDR3nt: TGCGCCAGCAGCTTACAGTCCGGAGGGATCTCTGGAAACACCATATATTTT
j_gene: TRBJ2-2; v_gene: TRBV5-1; d_gene: -; abundance: -; CDR3aa: CASTEDGELFF; CDR3nt: TGCGCCAGCACCGAGGACGGGGAGCTGTTTTTT
j_gene: TRBJ2-5; v_gene: TRBV4-1; d_gene: TRBD2; abundance: -; CDR3aa: CASSPSGSRETQYF; CDR3nt: TGCGCCAGCAGCCCAAGCGGGAGCAGGGAGACCCAGTACTTC
j_gene: TRBJ2-3; v_gene: TRBV25-1; d_gene: TRBD2; abundance: -; CDR3aa: CASGAGAADTQYF; CDR3nt: TGTGCCAGCGGAGCGGGAGCAGCAGATACGCAGTATTTT
j_gene: TRBJ2-7; v_gene: TRBV2; d_gene: -; abundance: -; CDR3aa: CASSEASYEQYF; CDR3nt: TGTGCCAGCAGTGAGGCTTCATACGAGCAGTACTTC
j_gene: TRBJ1-3; v_gene: TRBV2; d_gene: -; abundance: -; CDR3aa: CASSEPKVGDDRRAIGGNTIYF; CDR3nt: TGTGCCAGCAGTGAACCAAAAGTCGGGGATGACAGGCGGGCTATAGGTGGAAACACCATATATTTT
j_gene: TRBJ2-5; v_gene: TRBV7-7; d_gene: TRBD2; abundance: few; CDR3aa: CASSLTIERGKETQYF; CDR3nt: TGTGCTAGCAGCTTAACTATTGAGCGGGGAAAAGAGACCCAGTACTTC
j_gene: TRBJ2-5; v_gene: TRBV11-2; d_gene: TRBD2; abundance: -; CDR3aa: CASSRTSGVETQYF; CDR3nt: TGTGCCAGCAGCCGGACTAGCGGGGTGGAGACCCAGTACTTC
j_gene: TRBJ2-1; v_gene: TRBV9; d_gene: TRBD1; abundance: -; CDR3aa: CASSVATRGGAYNEQFF; CDR3nt: TGTGCCAGCAGCGTAGCTACCAGAGGGGGCGCCTACAATGAGCAGTTCTTC
j_gene: TRBJ2-5; v_gene: TRBV29-1; d_gene: -; abundance: once; CDR3aa: CSVEAVQAGETQYF; CDR3nt: TGCAGCGTTGAAGCGGTCCAGGCGGGAGAGACCCAGTACTTC
j_gene: TRBJ2-1; v_gene: TRBV11-2; d_gene: TRBD2; abundance: -; CDR3aa: CASSATLAGDYNEQFF; CDR3nt: TGTGCCAGCAGCGCAACCCTAGCGGGGGATTACAATGAGCAGTTCTTC
j_gene: TRBJ1-2; v_gene: TRBV19; d_gene: -; abundance: -; CDR3aa: CASGGDNYGYTF; CDR3nt: TGTGCCTCTGGGGGGGACAACTATGGCTACACCTTC
j_gene: TRBJ2-2; v_gene: TRBV5-1; d_gene: TRBD1; abundance: few; CDR3aa: CASSYVAGQGTGELFF; CDR3nt: TGCGCCAGCAGCTATGTGGCGGGACAGGGGACCGGGGAGCTGTTTTTT
j_gene: TRBJ2-6; v_gene: TRBV6-1; d_gene: -; abundance: -; CDR3aa: CASSESRGVSGANVLTF; CDR3nt: TGTGCCAGCAGTGAGAGCAGGGGTGTCTCTGGGGCCAACGTCCTGACTTTC
j_gene: TRBJ2-7; v_gene: TRBV5-1; d_gene: TRBD2; abundance: -; CDR3aa: CASKTSGSSYEQYF; CDR3nt: TGCGCCAGCAAGACTAGCGGGAGCTCCTACGAGCAGTACTTC
j_gene: TRBJ1-1; v_gene: TRBV11-3; d_gene: TRBD1; abundance: -; CDR3aa: CASSLGQGNTEAFF; CDR3nt: TGTGCCAGCAGCCTGGGACAGGGAAACACTGAAGCTTTCTTT
j_gene: TRBJ1-2; v_gene: TRBV7-9; d_gene: -; abundance: -; CDR3aa: CASSLMGTTNYGYTF; CDR3nt: TGTGCCAGCAGCTTAATGGGGACAACTAACTATGGCTACACCTTC
j_gene: TRBJ2-5; v_gene: TRBV11-2; d_gene: TRBD2; abundance: few; CDR3aa: CASSPGGSGGIGGETQYF; CDR3nt: TGTGCCAGCAGCCCAGGGGGTAGCGGGGGAATAGGAGGAGAGACCCAGTACTTC
j_gene: TRBJ2-3; v_gene: TRBV7-9; d_gene: TRBD2; abundance: -; CDR3aa: CASSMQRGGRVDTQYF; CDR3nt: TGTGCCAGCAGCATGCAGCGGGGGGGCCGTGTAGATACGCAGTATTTT
j_gene: TRBJ1-6; v_gene: TRBV4-1; d_gene: TRBD1; abundance: few; CDR3aa: CASSRQGERNSPLHF; CDR3nt: TGCGCCAGCAGCCGGCAGGGGGAAAGGAATTCACCCCTCCACTTT
j_gene: TRBJ2-5; v_gene: TRBV1; d_gene: -; abundance: -; CDR3aa: CTSSQVLILPKGHQETQYF; CDR3nt: TGCACCAGCAGCCAAGTCTTAATACTACCAAAGGGGCACCAAGAGACCCAGTACTTC
j_gene: TRBJ2-7; v_gene: TRBV5-4; d_gene: -; abundance: -; CDR3aa: CASSLLPSGAKEQYF; CDR3nt: TGTGCCAGCAGCTTATTACCTTCAGGGGCTAAGGAGCAGTACTTC
j_gene: TRBJ1-4; v_gene: TRBV5-5; d_gene: -; abundance: -; CDR3aa: CASSVGPPETNEKLFF; CDR3nt: TGTGCCAGCAGCGTGGGACCCCCGGAGACTAATGAAAAACTGTTTTTT
j_gene: TRBJ2-1; v_gene: TRBV30; d_gene: TRBD1; abundance: -; CDR3aa: CAWSVAGGYEQFF; CDR3nt: TGTGCCTGGAGTGTTGCAGGGGGCTATGAGCAGTTCTTC
j_gene: TRBJ2-2; v_gene: TRBV2; d_gene: TRBD2; abundance: -; CDR3aa: CASSLAGGDTGELFF; CDR3nt: TGTGCCAGCAGTTTAGCGGGGGGGGACACCGGGGAGCTGTTTTTT
j_gene: TRBJ2-1; v_gene: TRBV9; d_gene: -; abundance: -; CDR3aa: CASSRENEQFF; CDR3nt: TGTGCCAGCAGCCGGGAGAATGAGCAGTTCTTC
j_gene: TRBJ2-5; v_gene: TRBV14; d_gene: TRBD2; abundance: -; CDR3aa: CASSQEPYGRAAGETQYF; CDR3nt: TGTGCCAGCAGCCAAGAGCCTTATGGGAGGGCAGCAGGAGAGACCCAGTACTTC
j_gene: TRBJ1-2; v_gene: TRBV7-2; d_gene: -; abundance: -; CDR3aa: CASSLGGRGTEGYTF; CDR3nt: TGTGCCAGCAGCTTAGGGGGGCGGGGGACGGAGGGCTACACCTTC
j_gene: TRBJ2-3; v_gene: TRBV5-3; d_gene: TRBD1; abundance: -; CDR3aa: CARTGGVQDTQYF; CDR3nt: TGTGCCAGGACAGGGGGTGTCCAAGATACGCAGTATTTT
j_gene: TRBJ2-3; v_gene: TRBV5-4; d_gene: TRBD2; abundance: -; CDR3aa: CASSPGLAGEADTQYF; CDR3nt: TGTGCCAGCAGCCCGGGACTAGCGGGGGAAGCAGATACGCAGTATTTT
j_gene: TRBJ1-2; v_gene: TRBV10-2; d_gene: -; abundance: -; CDR3aa: CASSEGDSTRDGYTF; CDR3nt: TGCGCCAGCAGTGAGGGGGACTCAACGCGGGATGGCTACACCTTC
j_gene: TRBJ2-2; v_gene: TRBV27; d_gene: -; abundance: -; CDR3aa: CASSLRQVGTGELFF; CDR3nt: TGTGCCAGCAGTTTAAGACAGGTGGGGACCGGGGAGCTGTTTTTT
j_gene: TRBJ2-7; v_gene: TRBV2; d_gene: TRBD1; abundance: -; CDR3aa: CASRNRDRAYEQYF; CDR3nt: TGTGCCAGCAGGAACCGGGACAGAGCCTACGAGCAGTACTTC
j_gene: TRBJ1-1; v_gene: TRBV19; d_gene: -; abundance: -; CDR3aa: CASSADSLDTEAFF; CDR3nt: TGTGCCAGTAGTGCGGACAGTCTAGACACTGAAGCTTTCTTT
j_gene: TRBJ2-2; v_gene: TRBV5-1; d_gene: TRBD2; abundance: once; CDR3aa: CASSLGGANTGELFF; CDR3nt: TGCGCCAGCAGCCTCGGGGGGGCGAACACCGGGGAGCTGTTTTTT
j_gene: TRBJ2-6; v_gene: TRBV19; d_gene: TRBD1; abundance: -; CDR3aa: CASSGYGQGNGANVLTF; CDR3nt: TGTGCCAGTAGCGGATATGGACAGGGTAACGGGGCCAACGTCCTGACTTTC
j_gene: TRBJ1-4; v_gene: TRBV6-1; d_gene: -; abundance: -; CDR3aa: CASSEAGRAANEKLFF; CDR3nt: TGTGCCAGCAGTGAAGCGGGCAGGGCTGCTAATGAAAAACTGTTTTTT
j_gene: TRBJ1-5; v_gene: TRBV30; d_gene: TRBD1; abundance: -; CDR3aa: CAWSGTGSWQPQHF; CDR3nt: TGTGCCTGGAGTGGGACAGGGAGCTGGCAGCCCCAGCATTTT
j_gene: TRBJ2-7; v_gene: TRBV5-1; d_gene: -; abundance: -; CDR3aa: CASSLVGGTYEQYF; CDR3nt: TGCGCCAGCAGCTTGGTGGGGGGAACATACGAGCAGTACTTC
j_gene: TRBJ1-3; v_gene: TRBV4-2; d_gene: -; abundance: -; CDR3aa: CASSQDGGSMFSGNTIYF; CDR3nt: TGTGCCAGCAGCCAAGATGGAGGCAGCATGTTCTCTGGAAACACCATATATTTT
j_gene: TRBJ1-2; v_gene: TRBV28; d_gene: TRBD1; abundance: -; CDR3aa: CASSIPTQGDYGYTF; CDR3nt: TGTGCCAGCAGCATTCCAACCCAGGGGGACTATGGCTACACCTTC
j_gene: TRBJ1-2; v_gene: TRBV7-9; d_gene: -; abundance: -; CDR3aa: CASSTMTWANYGYTF; CDR3nt: TGTGCCAGCAGTACTATGACCTGGGCTAACTATGGCTACACCTTC
j_gene: TRBJ1-1; v_gene: TRBV28; d_gene: TRBD1; abundance: -; CDR3aa: CASISRDRTREWNTEAFF; CDR3nt: TGTGCCAGCATCTCTCGGGACAGGACGCGCGAATGGAACACTGAAGCTTTCTTT
j_gene: TRBJ1-1; v_gene: TRBV6-5; d_gene: TRBD1; abundance: -; CDR3aa: CASSSPGGGNTEAFF; CDR3nt: TGTGCCAGCAGTTCACCAGGGGGTGGGAACACTGAAGCTTTCTTT
j_gene: TRBJ2-5; v_gene: TRBV6-1; d_gene: TRBD1; abundance: -; CDR3aa: CASSDYLNRGDLLAQYF; CDR3nt: TGTGCCAGCAGTGACTACTTAAACAGGGGTGATTTGTTGGCCCAGTACTTC
j_gene: TRBJ1-6; v_gene: TRBV7-2; d_gene: TRBD1; abundance: -; CDR3aa: CASSPWTGNYNSPLHF; CDR3nt: TGTGCCAGCAGCCCATGGACAGGGAACTATAATTCACCCCTCCACTTT
j_gene: TRBJ2-1; v_gene: TRBV18; d_gene: -; abundance: -; CDR3aa: CASSPIYNEQFF; CDR3nt: TGTGCCAGCTCACCCATTTACAATGAGCAGTTCTTC
j_gene: TRBJ2-1; v_gene: TRBV28; d_gene: TRBD2; abundance: -; CDR3aa: CASSGWEGRLEQFF; CDR3nt: TGTGCCAGCAGTGGTTGGGAGGGCCGCTTAGAGCAGTTCTTC
j_gene: TRBJ2-3; v_gene: TRBV29-1; d_gene: TRBD2; abundance: -; CDR3aa: CSVEREADTQYF; CDR3nt: TGCAGCGTTGAACGGGAGGCAGATACGCAGTATTTT
j_gene: TRBJ1-2; v_gene: TRBV6-1; d_gene: -; abundance: -; CDR3aa: CASSELETVYGYTF; CDR3nt: TGTGCCAGCAGTGAATTAGAGACAGTCTATGGCTACACCTTC
j_gene: TRBJ2-7; v_gene: TRBV11-2; d_gene: -; abundance: -; CDR3aa: CASSSSGSSYEQYF; CDR3nt: TGTGCCAGCAGCTCATCCGGGAGCTCCTACGAGCAGTACTTC
j_gene: TRBJ2-5; v_gene: TRBV5-5; d_gene: -; abundance: -; CDR3aa: CASSLYRRVRETQYF; CDR3nt: TGTGCCAGCAGCCTCTATCGCAGGGTGCGGGAGACCCAGTACTTC
j_gene: TRBJ1-2; v_gene: TRBV5-1; d_gene: -; abundance: -; CDR3aa: CASSLDPLAGYTF; CDR3nt: TGCGCCAGCAGCTTGGACCCGCTAGCGGGCTACACCTTC